This TCR beta chain comes out of a study of blood T cell repertoires in COVID-19. At the level of the study: The samples span acute and convalescent COVID-19 from the United States, Italy and Spain. T cells, B-cell-depleted T cells, or PBMCs provided the cDNA or gDNA that served as material.

This CDR3 has 13 amino acids. Germline V lookup: CDR1 SGHVS, CDR2 FQNEAQ. V lost 5 bases, J lost 1 base, and 8 bases lay in between. In the authors' workflow: For nucleated cells, counts were estimated from reference gene primer amplification. The table came from immunoSEQ multiplex PCR; TCRdb's copy has only in-frame clones and leaves some out. V and J calls and clone size are copied from that table; D and trimming were computed from the DNA. The table has roughly 120,000 clones, 71% seen once; the top ten hold approximately 0.79%. This clone has only a few counts. This TCR came from a human donor with acute or convalescent COVID-19. The donor label of this sample is uncertain. Sequenced input: peripheral blood. The chain links TRBV7-8 to TRBJ1-1; D call uncertain. The CDR3 loop reads CASSHGRNTEAFF. For the CDR3, the DNA is TGTGCCAGCAGCCATGGCAGGAACACTGAAGCTTTCTTT.